This T cell receptor (beta chain) was found in a study of blood T cell repertoires in COVID-19. Study in general: Acute and convalescent COVID-19 specimens originated in the United States, Italy and Spain.

The CDR3 has 15 residues. Germline values: CDR1 MDHEN, CDR2 SYDVKM. The V segment lost 10 bases and the J segment 3 bases; nucleotides outside the gene matches: 12. The method was immunoSEQ multiplex PCR; TCRdb's version includes in-frame clones alone and lacks a portion of them. The profile shows some 99,000 clones, 85% to 90% of them singletons. The TCR originated in a human donor in a cohort sampled during active COVID-19. The material sequenced was peripheral blood. This rearrangement joins TRBV28 to TRBJ1-2, with TRBD1 matching 9 bases. CDR3 residues: CATQAVGQGDYGYTF. CDR3 sequence (DNA): TGTGCCACCCAAGCGGTGGGACAGGGCGACTATGGCTACACCTTC.